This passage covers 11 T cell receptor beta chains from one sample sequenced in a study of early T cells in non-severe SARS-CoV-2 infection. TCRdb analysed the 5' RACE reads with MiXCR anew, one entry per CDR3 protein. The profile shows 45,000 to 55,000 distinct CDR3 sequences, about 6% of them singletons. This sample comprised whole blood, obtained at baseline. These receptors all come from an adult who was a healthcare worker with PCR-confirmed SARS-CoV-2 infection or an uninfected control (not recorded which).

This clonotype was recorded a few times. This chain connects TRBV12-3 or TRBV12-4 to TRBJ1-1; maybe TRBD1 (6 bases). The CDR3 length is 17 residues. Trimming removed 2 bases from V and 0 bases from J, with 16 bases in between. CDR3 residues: CASSLSTGSSMNTEAFF. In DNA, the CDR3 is TGTGCCAGCAGTTTATCAACAGGGAGTAGTATGAACACTGAAGCTTTCTTT.

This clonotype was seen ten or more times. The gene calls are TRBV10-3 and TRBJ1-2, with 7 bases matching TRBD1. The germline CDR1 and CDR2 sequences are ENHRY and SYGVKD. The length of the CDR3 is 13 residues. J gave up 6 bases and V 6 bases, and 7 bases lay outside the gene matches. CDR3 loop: CAIRGQRGNGYTF. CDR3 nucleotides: TGTGCCATCAGGGGACAGCGTGGGAATGGCTACACCTTC.

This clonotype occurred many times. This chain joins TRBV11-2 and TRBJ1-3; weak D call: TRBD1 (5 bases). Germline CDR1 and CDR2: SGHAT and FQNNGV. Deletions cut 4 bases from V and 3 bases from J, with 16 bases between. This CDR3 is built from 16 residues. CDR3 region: CASSYGTPGFGNTIYF. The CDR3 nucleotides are TGTGCCAGCAGCTACGGGACGCCGGGTTTTGGAAACACCATATATTTT. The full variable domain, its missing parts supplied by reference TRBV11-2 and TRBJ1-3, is EAGVAQSPRYKIIEKRQSVAFWCNPISGHATLYWYQQILGQGPKLLIQFQNNGVVDDSQLPKDRFSAERLKGVDSTLKIQPAKLEDSAVYLCASSYGTPGFGNTIYFGEGSWLTVV.

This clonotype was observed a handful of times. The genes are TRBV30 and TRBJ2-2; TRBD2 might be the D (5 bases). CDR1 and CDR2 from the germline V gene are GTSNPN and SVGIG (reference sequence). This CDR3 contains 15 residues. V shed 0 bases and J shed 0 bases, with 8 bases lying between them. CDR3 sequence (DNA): TGTGCCTGGAGTGTGGATAGCGCGAACACCGGGGAGCTGTTTTTT. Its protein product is CAWSVDSANTGELFF.

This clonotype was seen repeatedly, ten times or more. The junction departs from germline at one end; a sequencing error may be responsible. DNA of the CDR3: TGTGCCAGTAGTATTGGGGGACTAGAGGTCTTC. Protein sequence: CASSIGGLEVF. The gene calls are TRBV19 and TRBJ2-1, with 8 bases that match TRBD2. The germline gives CDR1 LNHDA, CDR2 SQIVND (reference sequence). The CDR3 is 11 residues long.

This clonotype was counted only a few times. As DNA, the CDR3 is TGTGCCAGCAGCTTAGTTTCTTCGGGGGCGCAAAACACTGAAGCTTTCTTT. Protein: CASSLVSSGAQNTEAFF. The chain links TRBV7-8 to TRBJ1-1; possibly TRBD1 for D (6 bases). In germline, CDR1 is SGHVS, CDR2 FQNEAQ. The CDR3 is 17 amino acids. V shed 1 base and J shed 2 bases, with 17 bases lying between them.

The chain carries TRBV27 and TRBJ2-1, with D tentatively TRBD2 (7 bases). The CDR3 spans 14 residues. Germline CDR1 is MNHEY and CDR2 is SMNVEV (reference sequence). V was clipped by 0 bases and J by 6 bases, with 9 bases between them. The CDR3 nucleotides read TGTGCCAGCAGTTTATCGGGGGGGGCCAATGAGCAGTTCTTC. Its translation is CASSLSGGANEQFF.

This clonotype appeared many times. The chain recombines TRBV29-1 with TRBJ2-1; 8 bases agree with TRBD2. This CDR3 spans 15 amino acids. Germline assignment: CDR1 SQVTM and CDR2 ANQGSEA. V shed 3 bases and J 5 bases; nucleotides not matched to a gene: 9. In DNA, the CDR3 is TGCAGCGTTGAGTGGCTTCGGCGGGAGGACAATGAGCAGTTCTTC. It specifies CSVEWLRREDNEQFF.

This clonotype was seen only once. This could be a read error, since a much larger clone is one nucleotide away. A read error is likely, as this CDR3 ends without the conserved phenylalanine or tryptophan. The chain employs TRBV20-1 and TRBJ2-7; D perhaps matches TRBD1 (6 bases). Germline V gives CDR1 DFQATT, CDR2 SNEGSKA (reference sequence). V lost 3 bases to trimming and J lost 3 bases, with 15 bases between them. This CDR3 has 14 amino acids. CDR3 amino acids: CSASDLRGFYEQYL. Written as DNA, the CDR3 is TGCAGTGCTAGCGACTTGAGGGGGTTCTACGAGCAGTACCTC.

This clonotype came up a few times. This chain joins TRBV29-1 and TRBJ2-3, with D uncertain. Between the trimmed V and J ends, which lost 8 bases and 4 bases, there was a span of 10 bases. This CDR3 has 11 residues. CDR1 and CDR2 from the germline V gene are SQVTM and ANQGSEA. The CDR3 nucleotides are TGCAGCCTTACGGTGGCAGATACGCAGTATTTT. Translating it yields CSLTVADTQYF.

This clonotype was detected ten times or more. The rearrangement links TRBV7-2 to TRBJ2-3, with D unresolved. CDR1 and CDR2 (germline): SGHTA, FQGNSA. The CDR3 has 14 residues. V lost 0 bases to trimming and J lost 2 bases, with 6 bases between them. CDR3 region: CASSLAVFTDTQYF. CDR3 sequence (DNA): TGTGCCAGCAGCTTAGCGGTCTTCACAGATACGCAGTATTTT.